Below, 31 T cell receptor beta chains from the same sample are listed, as sequenced in a study of identical twins. TCRdb re-derived calls from the 5' RACE reads in MiXCR, one entry per CDR3 protein. Found here are about 1.7 million distinct CDR3 sequences, 32% of them singletons; the top ten hold under 0.35%. Sequenced: cord blood. These receptors were collected from a newborn girl in good health.

This rearrangement joins TRBV20-1 to TRBJ2-7; D might be TRBD1 or TRBD2, each matching 6 bases. The CDR3 loop spans 11 amino acids. Trimming shortened V by 6 bases and J by 5 bases, and 11 bases separated the two germline ends. In germline, CDR1 is DFQATT, CDR2 SNEGSKA (reference sequence). The CDR3 here is CSARGVHEQYF. The CDR3 DNA reads as TGCAGTGCGAGGGGGGTCCACGAGCAGTACTTC.

This clonotype was found a few times. The chain uses TRBV20-1 and TRBJ2-7; TRBD1 aligns across 10 bases. CDR3 length: 18 amino acids. Germline-derived CDR1 and CDR2 are DFQATT and SNEGSKA (reference sequence). With 0 bases clipped from V and 2 bases from J, the junction kept 13 bases outside the gene matches. Here the CDR3 DNA reads TGCAGTGCTAGAGAGCCATTCCTCCGGGACAGGGGCGCCTACGAGCAGTACTTC. As protein: CSAREPFLRDRGAYEQYF.

This clonotype has ten or more counts. The chain joins TRBV2 to TRBJ2-3; D not resolved. The V and J ends lost 8 bases and 2 bases respectively, with 8 bases between them. Germline CDR1 reads SNHLY; CDR2 reads FYNNEI. This CDR3 has 12 amino acids. This CDR3 is CASRRITDTQYF. Written as DNA, the CDR3 is TGTGCCAGCCGGCGGATCACAGATACGCAGTATTTT. Drawing the rest from reference TRBV2 and TRBJ2-3, the complete variable domain is EPEVTQTPSHQVTQMGQEVILRCVPISNHLYFYWYRQILGQKVEFLVSFYNNEISEKSEIFDDQFSVERPDGSNFTLKIRSTKLEDSAMYFCASRRITDTQYFGPGTRLTVL.

This rearrangement joins TRBV6-2 or TRBV6-3 to TRBJ2-4; D is possibly TRBD1 (6 bases). The DNA matches TRBJ2-7 better at its end, which makes the J call doubtful. Germline V gives CDR1 MNHEY, CDR2 SVGEGT. CDR3 length: 14 amino acids. Here the CDR3 DNA reads TGTGCCAGCAGTTATAACAGGGAATTGATCGAGCAGTACTTC. It translates to CASSYNRELIEQYF.

The chain links TRBV10-3 to TRBJ2-7; 7 bases line up with TRBD1. The CDR3 extends over 13 amino acids. The V and J ends lost 4 bases and 5 bases, in that order; junction bases with no gene match: 5. Germline V CDR1 and CDR2: ENHRY, SYGVKD. CDR3 nucleotide sequence: TGTGCCATCAGTGTTAGACAGGGCCACGAGCAGTACTTC. This encodes CAISVRQGHEQYF.

The CDR3 sequence: CASSQDSRTGGNEQFF. CDR3 DNA: TGCGCCAGCAGCCAAGATTCCAGGACTGGTGGCAATGAGCAGTTCTTC. The rearrangement joins TRBV4-1 to TRBJ2-1; a weak D match, TRBD2 (5 bases). Germline values: CDR1 MGHRA, CDR2 YSYEKL. The CDR3 runs to 16 residues. Trimming shortened V by 0 bases and J by 6 bases, and 15 bases separated the two germline ends.

This clonotype was recorded a few times. J is TRBJ2-7 and V is TRBV4-2, with 7 nucleotides matching TRBD1. The germline V gene has CDR1 LGHNA and CDR2 YNFKEQ. This CDR3 contains 16 residues. With V trimmed by 0 bases and J by 0 bases, 5 bases remained unmatched. This CDR3 reads CASSQDFGTVSYEQYF. The CDR3, as DNA: TGTGCCAGCAGCCAAGATTTCGGGACAGTCTCCTACGAGCAGTACTTC.

This clonotype appeared many times. The chain joins TRBV11-2 to TRBJ2-4; 7 bases agree with TRBD1. The J call may be wrong; the DNA end is better matched by TRBJ2-7. The length of the CDR3 is 12 residues. Looked up from germline, CDR1 is SGHAT and CDR2 is FQNNGV. The CDR3 reads CASSSPGGEQYF. Written as DNA, the CDR3 is TGTGCCAGCAGTTCCCCAGGGGGCGAGCAGTACTTC.

This clonotype turned up a few times. The rearrangement uses TRBV20-1 and TRBJ2-7; tentative D call: TRBD2 (5 bases). The CDR3 spans 16 residues. Germline loops: CDR1 DFQATT, CDR2 SNEGSKA (reference sequence). Trimming stripped 0 bases from V and 0 bases from J, with 15 bases between. The CDR3 coding sequence is TGCAGTGCTAGAGATCCAGCTTCCAGCGGCTCCTACGAGCAGTACTTC. It translates to CSARDPASSGSYEQYF.

This clonotype came up a few times. V gene TRBV6-6 combines with J gene TRBJ2-6, with D unclear. There are 15 residues in the CDR3. Trimming cost V 8 bases and J 4 bases, with 15 bases left between them. Germline V gene data show CDR1 as MNHNY and CDR2 as SVGAGI (reference sequence). CDR3 protein: CASFLGPEGANVLTF. The CDR3 DNA reads as TGTGCCAGCTTCCTGGGTCCGGAAGGGGCCAACGTCCTGACTTTC.

This chain connects TRBV7-2 to TRBJ1-1; TRBD1 is a possible D gene (5 bases). The CDR3 totals 15 residues. Trimming took 1 base from V and 11 from J, leaving 20 bases between them. Germline V lookup: CDR1 SGHTA, CDR2 FQGNSA. CDR3 sequence (DNA): TGTGCCAGCAGCTTAGGGATGGTGGGGCTCAATTCGGCTTTCTTT. Translation gives CASSLGMVGLNSAFF. Combining the CDR3 with reference TRBV7-2 and TRBJ1-1 gives the whole variable domain GAGVSQSPSNKVTEKGKDVELRCDPISGHTALYWYRQSLGQGLEFLIYFQGNSAPDKSGLPSDRFSAERTGGSVSTLTIQRTQQEDSAVYLCASSLGMVGLNSAFFGQGTRLTVV.

In its sample, this clonotype was seen a few times. This rearrangement joins TRBV24-1 to TRBJ2-3, with D perhaps TRBD1 (7 bases). Germline CDR1 KGHDR, CDR2 SFDVKD. Trimming removed 3 bases at V and 0 bases at J, with 15 bases between. The CDR3 spans 17 residues. DNA for the CDR3: TGTGCCACCAGTGATAACCGACAGGGAGGCAGCACAGATACGCAGTATTTT. This gives the protein CATSDNRQGGSTDTQYF.

This clonotype appeared once. This chain links TRBV12-3 or TRBV12-4 with TRBJ2-3; 8 positions agree with TRBD1. This CDR3 is built from 16 residues. V dropped 2 bases and J dropped 0; count of bases not matched to a gene: 4. The CDR3 coding sequence is TGTGCCAGCAGTTTAACAGGGGGGATTAGCACAGATACGCAGTATTTT. This gives the protein CASSLTGGISTDTQYF.

V gene TRBV10-2 combines with J gene TRBJ1-2; D remains ambiguous. Trimming cost V 10 bases and J 4 bases, with 13 bases left between them. CDR1 and CDR2 from the germline V gene are WSHSY and SAAADI. The CDR3 consists of 12 residues. As DNA, the CDR3 is TGCGCCACCACGGACGGGTCCTATGGCTACACCTTC. Translation gives CATTDGSYGYTF.

V usage is TRBV27 and J usage is TRBJ2-7, with 7 bases lining up with TRBD1. V was pared by 4 bases and J by 2 bases, with 8 bases of the junction left unmatched. The germline gives CDR1 MNHEY, CDR2 SMNVEV (reference sequence). The CDR3 loop spans 15 amino acids. CDR3 bases: TGTGCCAGCAGTTCCATGCCGGACAGGACCTACGAGCAGTACTTC. Amino acid sequence: CASSSMPDRTYEQYF.

The V and J genes are TRBV27 and TRBJ2-1, with TRBD2 identical over 7 bases. Trimming removed 7 bases from V and 7 bases from J; junction bases left unmatched: 16. Germline V CDR1 and CDR2: MNHEY, SMNVEV (reference sequence). The CDR3 sequence is 16 residues long. Here the CDR3 DNA reads TGTGCCAGCACCGACCTGACTAGCTTCTCCCTGAATGAGCAGTTCTTC. It translates to CASTDLTSFSLNEQFF.

As concerns this clonotype: A read error may account for a junction end that differs from germline. The chain combines TRBV20-1 with TRBJ2-1; TRBD1 or TRBD2 may be the D gene (6 bases each). CDR3 length: 16 amino acids. Germline CDR1 and CDR2: DFQATT and SNEGSKA (reference sequence). Here the CDR3 DNA reads TGCGGTGCTTCCCCTCTCGGGGGACACTCCTACAATGAGCAGTTCTTC. The encoded protein is CGASPLGGHSYNEQFF.

The rearrangement uses TRBV7-9 and TRBJ2-3; 7 positions agree with TRBD1. The CDR3 is 16 residues long. The V and J ends lost 5 bases and 4 bases, in that order; junction bases with no gene match: 12. The germline V gene has CDR1 SEHNR and CDR2 FQNEAQ (reference sequence). CDR3 coding DNA: TGTGCCAGCAGCCCGGGACAGCACCTCCTGGCAGATACGCAGTATTTT. Its translation: CASSPGQHLLADTQYF. The complete variable domain, with remaining parts taken from reference TRBV7-9 and TRBJ2-3, reads DTGVSQNPRHKITKRGQNVTFRCDPISEHNRLYWYRQTLGQGPEFLTYFQNEAQLEKSRLLSDRFSAERPKGSFSTLEIQRTEQGDSAMYLCASSPGQHLLADTQYFGPGTRLTVL.

This clonotype was detected only a few times. V and J are TRBV5-1 and TRBJ2-3, with unresolved D. The CDR3 consists of 14 residues. From germline, CDR1 is SGHRS and CDR2 YFSETQ. Trimming shortened V by 4 bases and J by 6 bases, and 15 bases separated the two germline ends. The DNA for the CDR3 is TGCGCCAGCAGCGCGGAAAGCCTCGCGGATACGCAGTATTTT. Residues: CASSAESLADTQYF.

The genes are TRBV7-8 and TRBJ2-4, with D perhaps being TRBD1 or TRBD2 (5 bases each). This CDR3 has 15 residues. Germline lookup yields CDR1 SGHVS and CDR2 FQNEAQ. Trimming left V 5 bases short and J 2 bases short, with 13 bases between. The CDR3 DNA reads as TGTGCCAGCAGCCCACGGGACGGTTCCAAAAACATTCAGTACTTC. It translates to CASSPRDGSKNIQYF.

This clonotype was detected a few times. The rearrangement links TRBV5-1 to TRBJ2-1; 11 bases are shared with TRBD2. Unmatched junction bases numbered 7, after V lost 4 bases and J lost 4 bases. Germline V gene sequence: CDR1 SGHRS, CDR2 YFSETQ. This CDR3 comprises 16 residues. The CDR3 DNA follows: TGCGCCAGCAGCGCCCTGACTAGCGGGGTGTACAATGAGCAGTTCTTC. Protein: CASSALTSGVYNEQFF. The full variable domain, with the rest looked up from reference TRBV5-1 and TRBJ2-1, is KAGVTQTPRYLIKTRGQQVTLSCSPISGHRSVSWYQQTPGQGLQFLFEYFSETQRNKGNFPGRFSGRQFSNSRSEMNVSTLELGDSALYLCASSALTSGVYNEQFFGPGTRLTVL.

This clonotype showed up many times. The chain links TRBV4-2 to TRBJ2-3; TRBD2 matches at 10 bases. Germline trimming cut 1 base from V and 5 bases from J; bases unmatched to any gene: 6. The CDR3 runs 16 residues. Per the germline V gene, CDR1 is LGHNA and CDR2 is YNFKEQ. The CDR3 loop reads CASSQGDRTSGDTQYF. The CDR3, as DNA: TGTGCCAGCAGCCAAGGGGATCGGACTAGCGGAGATACGCAGTATTTT.

The CDR3 DNA reads TGTGCCAGCAGCTTCACAGGGGGCGAAGAGACCCAGTACTTC. This translates into CASSFTGGEETQYF. The chain has TRBV7-2 and TRBJ2-5, with 9 bases identical to TRBD1. CDR3 length equals 14 residues. Germline V lookup: CDR1 SGHTA, CDR2 FQGNSA. V shed 3 bases and J 3 bases; nucleotides not matched to a gene: 2.

This chain uses TRBV5-1 with TRBJ2-7; D not certain. Between the trimmed V and J ends, which lost 2 bases and 1 base, there was a span of 7 bases. Germline CDR1 SGHRS, CDR2 YFSETQ. This CDR3 contains 13 residues. The CDR3 nucleotides are TGCGCCAGCAGCTTACCACAATCCTACGAGCAGTACTTC. This codes for CASSLPQSYEQYF.

V is TRBV12-3 or TRBV12-4 and J is TRBJ2-1, with 9 bases fitting TRBD2. After removal of 5 bases from V and 7 bases from J, the junction contained 9 bases not matched to a gene. The CDR3 is made up of 15 amino acids. The CDR3 DNA reads as TGTGCCAGCAGTCCAATAGCGGGAGTGGGGAATGAGCAGTTCTTC. This encodes CASSPIAGVGNEQFF.

This clonotype was seen a handful of times. This chain uses TRBV20-1 with TRBJ2-7, with D maybe TRBD2 (5 bases). The CDR3 length is 13 residues. Trimming took 3 bases from V and 0 from J, leaving 9 bases between them. From germline, CDR1 is DFQATT and CDR2 SNEGSKA (reference sequence). CDR3 region: CSASPTISYEQYF. CDR3 nucleotides: TGCAGTGCTAGCCCGACTATCTCCTACGAGCAGTACTTC.

This clonotype has only a few counts. The chain has TRBV2 and TRBJ2-1, with 9 positions matching TRBD2. The germline CDR1 and CDR2 sequences are SNHLY and FYNNEI. There are 15 residues in the CDR3. V lost 7 bases to trimming and J lost 4 bases; unmatched junction nucleotides: 8. This chain's CDR3 is CASIHSGGAYNEQFF. CDR3 nucleotides: TGTGCCAGCATTCATAGCGGGGGCGCGTACAATGAGCAGTTCTTC.

This clonotype came up a few times. V is TRBV7-6 and J is TRBJ1-5; D is ambiguous. V lost 1 base and J lost 0, with 10 bases in between. The CDR3 sequence is 16 residues long. Germline CDR1 reads SGHVS; CDR2 reads FNYEAQ. Here the CDR3 DNA reads TGTGCCAGCAGCTTAGACGGGCAGTATAGCAATCAGCCCCAGCATTTT. This codes for CASSLDGQYSNQPQHF.

This chain's CDR3 is CASSYSAGQGDEQYF. CDR3 DNA sequence: TGTGCCAGCAGTTATTCGGCCGGACAGGGAGACGAGCAGTACTTC. The chain employs TRBV6-9 and TRBJ2-7; TRBD1 aligns across 8 bases. V shed 0 bases and J 5 bases; nucleotides not matched to a gene: 6. CDR3 length equals 15 residues. In germline, CDR1 is MNHGY, CDR2 SVAAGI.

This clonotype was recorded a few times. This chain uses TRBV20-1 with TRBJ2-7, with D perhaps TRBD2 (6 bases). CDR3 length equals 17 residues. CDR1 is DFQATT, CDR2 SNEGSKA, per germline (reference sequence). Trimming stripped 2 bases from V and 0 bases from J, with 20 bases between. The CDR3, as DNA: TGCAGTGCTAGAACTTCCACGAGCGGGTCGAGCTCCTACGAGCAGTACTTC. This gives the protein CSARTSTSGSSSYEQYF.

The V and J genes are TRBV12-3 or TRBV12-4 and TRBJ2-1, with a possible D match to TRBD2 (6 bases). Deletions cut 9 bases from V and 0 bases from J, with 12 bases between. The CDR3 runs to 14 residues. CDR3 in DNA: TGTGCCAGTGCGGAGGGAAGCTCCTACAATGAGCAGTTCTTC. Its protein product is CASAEGSSYNEQFF.